This section outlines one T cell receptor (beta chain) sequence together with its context. Its antigen is not known. This record belongs to a study of shared clonotypes between healthy human individuals. Study-wide points: Clonotype sharing among donors was expected to depend on sequencing depth.

Per the germline V gene, CDR1 is ENHRY and CDR2 is SYGVKD. With 5 bases removed from V and 5 bases from J, the gap between germline ends came to 19 bases. The CDR3 runs to 16 residues. A 200 ng quantity of DNA, some 30,000 T cell genomes, went into the sorted-subset replicate PCRs. How the authors handled the data: In the immunoSEQ data, sequences were junction-only and lacked quality scores, so filtering differed. Here immunoSEQ multiplex PCR was the method, and the copy in TCRdb shows in-frame clones only, minus some. V, J and clone size are those of that table, while D and trimming were read from the DNA. Found here are some 360,000 clones, over 70% of them singletons; the top ten hold about 10%.

Sequencing was performed on memory CD4+ T cells sorted from blood. Stated subset: CD45RA-negative fraction. The chain uses TRBV10-3 and TRBJ2-1, with D possibly being TRBD2 (5 bases). The origin of this receptor is a man aged 25 to 45 in good health. The CDR3 spells CAISLKPGRMDNEQFF. CDR3 nucleotides: TGTGCCATCAGTCTCAAGCCGGGGAGAATGGACAATGAGCAGTTCTTC.